This is a list of T cell receptor beta chains from one sample in a study of cytomegalovirus exposure and HLA in healthy donors. Profiling relied on immunoSEQ multiplex PCR, and the TCRdb table lists in-frame clones only, not all of them. The sample contains 150,000 to 200,000 clones, around 96% of which appear only once. The sample was PBMCs. These receptors originate from a woman under 30 in good health and CMV-seronegative. Each CDR3 is given without its conserved first and last residue. Fields, in order: clone size, D gene, V gene, J gene, CDR3 protein. The D gene is left open where the match is weak. Where a row states a size, it is once, few, many or the class of an expanded clone; other rows omit it.

-	TRBD1	TRBV11-2	TRBJ1-1	ASSPPGGLNTEAF
-	-	TRBV4-1	TRBJ2-1	ASSQDRDYNEQF
-	TRBD1	TRBV7-2	TRBJ1-1	ASSWDRLNTEAF
-	TRBD1	TRBV4-2	TRBJ2-2	ASSQDPRGTGELF
-	-	TRBV2	TRBJ2-7	ASVAGQTSLEQY
-	-	TRBV6-1	TRBJ2-7	ASSSQGASSYEQY
-	-	TRBV5-1	TRBJ2-5	ASSPSPQPRAVQETQY
-	-	TRBV10-2	TRBJ1-5	ASRGNSNQPQH
-	-	TRBV18	TRBJ2-3	ASSSDEEVNVDTQY
-	TRBD1	TRBV15	TRBJ1-1	ATSRWTGVNTEAF
-	-	TRBV11-2	TRBJ2-7	ASSLAPQRQTDNEQY
few	-	TRBV6-1	TRBJ2-1	ASSQYNEQF
-	-	TRBV4-3	TRBJ2-7	ASSHKAGGTYEQY
-	TRBD2	TRBV19	TRBJ2-5	ASSTHRLAGRETQY
-	TRBD1	TRBV6-5	TRBJ1-4	ASHRGPNEKLF
-	-	TRBV14	TRBJ1-1	ASSQARGARTEAF
-	-	TRBV5-6	TRBJ1-4	ASSERNRPNEKLF
-	TRBD1	TRBV5-4	TRBJ2-4	ASSYQGATKNIQY
-	-	TRBV7-2	TRBJ1-6	ASSLVKNGLQNSPLH
-	-	TRBV10-2	TRBJ2-2	ASSDRNTGELF
-	-	TRBV9	TRBJ1-6	ASSVGRGLSSYNSPLH
-	-	TRBV7-9	TRBJ1-2	ASSLVGGRHGYT
-	-	TRBV5-5	TRBJ2-3	ASSVGGPRGTDTQY
-	-	TRBV2	TRBJ1-2	ASSELRQGDGYT
-	TRBD1	TRBV19	TRBJ1-3	ASSDYTGTAGNTIY
-	-	TRBV5-4	TRBJ2-7	ASSLWGNEQY